This TCR beta chain was sequenced during a study of a mutant IDH1 vaccine in newly diagnosed glioma. Looking at the study overall: Administration of eight vaccinations to patients took place in weeks 1, 3, 5, 7, 11, 15, 19, 23. Patients got radiotherapy, temozolomide, or both beforehand, and most got both. Study results and limitations: Top-clonotype changes in peripheral T cells seemed unrelated to pseudoprogression. The occurrence of vaccine-induced immune responses was seen in around 94% of patients.

Time point denoted: week 11, during vaccination. One vaccine dose held 300 ug of mutant IDH1 20-mer peptide and came with topical imiquimod. Repertoires were generated with immunoSEQ multiplex PCR, while TCRdb's copy carries only in-frame clones and drops some. This table holds 34,000 or so clones, around 78% found once. This clone was seen only a few times. The target antigen is unknown. The J segment lost 7 bases and the V segment lost 0 bases, leaving 4 bases of the junction unmatched. The CDR3 has 15 amino acids. From germline, CDR1 is SGHTA and CDR2 FQGNSA. The input for sequencing was PBMCs, taken from a glioma patient whose treatment included an IDH1 peptide vaccine. This chain joins TRBV7-2 and TRBJ1-4; 8 nucleotides agree with TRBD1. This receptor was identified in a man in his thirties or forties with glioma. The CDR3 spells CASSLAQGEGEKLFF. CDR3 sequence (DNA): TGTGCCAGCAGCTTAGCACAGGGGGAAGGTGAAAAACTGTTTTTT.